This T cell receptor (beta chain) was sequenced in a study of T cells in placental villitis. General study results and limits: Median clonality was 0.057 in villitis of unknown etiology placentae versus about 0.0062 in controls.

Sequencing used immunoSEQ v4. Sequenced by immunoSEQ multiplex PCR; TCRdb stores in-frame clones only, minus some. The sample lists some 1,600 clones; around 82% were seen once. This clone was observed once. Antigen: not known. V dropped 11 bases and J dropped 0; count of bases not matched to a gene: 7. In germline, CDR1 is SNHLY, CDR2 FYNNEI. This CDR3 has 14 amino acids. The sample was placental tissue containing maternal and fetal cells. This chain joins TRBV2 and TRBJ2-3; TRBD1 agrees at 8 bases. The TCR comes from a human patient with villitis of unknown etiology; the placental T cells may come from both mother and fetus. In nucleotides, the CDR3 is TGTGCCTCCAGGGGGCCCCTCAGCACAGATACGCAGTATTTT. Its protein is CASRGPLSTDTQYF.